This TCR beta chain was sequenced during a study of graft-versus-host responses after intestinal transplantation. Turning to the study itself: Tacrolimus and steroids were given for roughly 3 years to all recipients after anti-thymocyte globulin induction.

Profiled with immunoSEQ multiplex PCR; TCRdb holds only in-frame clones, not every one. The sample lists around 130,000 clones; around 94% were seen once. This clone turned up a few times. Its antigen is not known. V dropped 3 bases and J dropped 7; count of bases not matched to a gene: 4. CDR1 is LGHNA and CDR2 is YNFKEQ in the germline V gene. This CDR3 is 14 amino acids long. This sample comprised unstimulated CD4+ T cells sorted from spleen or lymph node cells, obtained before intestinal transplant. This TCR was recovered from a human donor who received an intestinal transplant. The V and J genes are TRBV4-2 and TRBJ1-4; 8 bases are shared with TRBD1. The CDR3 nucleotides are TGTGCCAGCAGCCACACAGGGGGTAGTGAAAAACTGTTTTTT. Translated, it gives CASSHTGGSEKLFF.